The 27 T cell receptor beta chains below all came from one sample that was sequenced in a study of blood T cell repertoires in COVID-19. Sequencing was performed with immunoSEQ multiplex PCR; in TCRdb, only in-frame clones are kept and a portion is missing. The table shows some 9,900 clones, with 89% occurring only once. Source material: peripheral blood. These receptors were taken from a human donor in a cohort sampled during active COVID-19.

This clone has only a few counts. The chain links TRBV7-2 to TRBJ2-7; TRBD1 might be the D (5 bases). Trimming left V 0 bases short and J 5 bases short, with 8 bases between. The length of the CDR3 is 13 residues. Germline CDR1 reads SGHTA; CDR2 reads FQGNSA. CDR3 DNA sequence: TGTGCCAGCAGCTTAGCGAAGGGGCACGAGCAGTACTTC. Translated: CASSLAKGHEQYF.

There are a few counts of this clone. The V call is TRBV24-1, the J call TRBJ2-1, with TRBD2 matching 8 bases. V lost 2 bases to trimming and J lost 0 bases; unmatched junction nucleotides: 8. From germline, CDR1 is KGHDR and CDR2 SFDVKD. CDR3 length: 18 amino acids. CDR3 amino acids: CATSDSAGGGSSYNEQFF. CDR3 DNA: TGTGCCACCAGTGATTCCGCGGGGGGCGGCTCCTCCTACAATGAGCAGTTCTTC.

The V call is TRBV19, the J call TRBJ1-1; 7 positions agree with TRBD1. The length of the CDR3 is 16 residues. CDR1 and CDR2 (germline): LNHDA, SQIVND (reference sequence). With 7 bases clipped from V and 1 base from J, the junction kept 12 bases outside the gene matches. The CDR3 loop reads CASKAPDRVGNTEAFF. The CDR3 nucleotides read TGTGCCAGTAAGGCGCCCGACAGGGTGGGGAACACTGAAGCTTTCTTT.

The chain recombines TRBV6-1 with TRBJ1-1; the D is unclear. V lost 2 bases to trimming and J lost 2 bases, with 12 bases between them. The CDR3 has 15 residues. In germline, CDR1 is MNHNS, CDR2 SASEGT. CDR3 sequence reads: CASSELGRANTEAFF. DNA for the CDR3: TGTGCCAGCAGTGAATTAGGGAGGGCTAACACTGAAGCTTTCTTT.

The rearrangement links TRBV5-1 to TRBJ1-1, with a possible D match to TRBD1 (5 bases). Trimming removed 0 bases from V and 2 bases from J, with 23 bases in between. This CDR3 is built from 19 residues. CDR1 is SGHRS and CDR2 is YFSETQ in the germline V gene. CDR3 amino acids: CASSLEKRRALTSNTEAFF. CDR3 DNA: TGCGCCAGCAGCTTGGAAAAACGCAGGGCCCTAACATCTAACACTGAAGCTTTCTTT.

The chain's CDR3 is CASSEARDRRQPQHF. CDR3 nucleotides: TGTGCCAGCAGTGAAGCGCGGGACAGGAGACAGCCCCAGCATTTT. The J gene is TRBJ1-5, the V gene TRBV6-1; 8 bases line up with TRBD1. Germline V gene lookup returns CDR1 MNHNS and CDR2 SASEGT. The CDR3 totals 15 residues. J was trimmed by 7 bases and V by 0 bases; bases with no gene match: 5.

The CDR3 protein is CASSLVGETEAFF. CDR3 coding DNA: TGCGCCAGCAGCTTGGTTGGGGAGACTGAAGCTTTCTTT. The chain combines TRBV5-1 with TRBJ1-1; D not resolved. This CDR3 spans 13 amino acids. Germline-derived CDR1 and CDR2 are SGHRS and YFSETQ. V gave up 0 bases and J gave up 5 bases, with 8 bases separating them.

V gene TRBV3-1 (or the pseudogene TRBV3-2) combines with J gene TRBJ2-3, with 10 bases matching TRBD2. Looked up from germline, CDR1 is LGHDT and CDR2 is YNNKEL (reference sequence). The V and J ends lost 3 bases and 1 base, in that order; junction bases with no gene match: 1. The CDR3 runs 15 residues. The DNA of the CDR3 is TGTGCCAGCAGCCACCTAGCGGGGGGCACAGATACGCAGTATTTT. Translated: CASSHLAGGTDTQYF.

This rearrangement joins TRBV19 to TRBJ1-1, with D perhaps matching TRBD1 (5 bases). Trimming left V 6 bases short and J 0 bases short, with 5 bases between. This CDR3 spans 12 amino acids. Germline V gives CDR1 LNHDA, CDR2 SQIVND (reference sequence). This CDR3 is CASRDMNTEAFF. CDR3 DNA: TGTGCCAGTAGGGACATGAACACTGAAGCTTTCTTT. The variable domain in full, with the rest retrieved from reference TRBV19 and TRBJ1-1, is DGGITQSPKYLFRKEGQNVTLSCEQNLNHDAMYWYRQDPGQGLRLIYYSQIVNDFQKGDIAEGYSVSREKKESFPLTVTSAQKNPTAFYLCASRDMNTEAFFGQGTRLTVV.

The sample holds one count of this clone. The chain links TRBV5-1 to TRBJ2-1, with D possibly being TRBD2 (5 bases). The length of the CDR3 is 14 residues. The V gene lost 0 bases and the J gene lost 8 bases, with 12 bases spanning the gap. Per germline, CDR1 SGHRS and CDR2 YFSETQ. In DNA form, the CDR3 reads TGCGCCAGCAGCTTGGATCCTAGCTCCCATGAGCAGTTCTTC. Its translation: CASSLDPSSHEQFF. Looking up the rest from reference TRBV5-1 and TRBJ2-1 gives the full variable domain: KAGVTQTPRYLIKTRGQQVTLSCSPISGHRSVSWYQQTPGQGLQFLFEYFSETQRNKGNFPGRFSGRQFSNSRSEMNVSTLELGDSALYLCASSLDPSSHEQFFGPGTRLTVL.

This clone was seen just once. The gene calls are TRBV3-1 (or the pseudogene TRBV3-2) and TRBJ1-1; D gene ambiguous. Germline CDR1 is LGHDT and CDR2 is YNNKEL (reference sequence). With 0 bases removed from V and 6 bases from J, the gap between germline ends came to 11 bases. The CDR3 has 14 amino acids. The CDR3 sequence: CASSQDRRVAEAFF. The DNA of the CDR3 is TGTGCCAGCAGCCAAGACAGGCGAGTGGCTGAAGCTTTCTTT.

The chain carries TRBV5-8 and TRBJ2-3; possibly TRBD2 for D (7 bases). Trimming cost V 6 bases and J 5 bases, with 19 bases left between them. Germline V gives CDR1 SGHTS, CDR2 YDEGEE. CDR3 length equals 15 residues. The DNA for the CDR3 is TGTGCCAGCAACTATAGGGGGGGCCTTCGAGATACGCAGTATTTT. This sequence encodes CASNYRGGLRDTQYF.

The V and J genes are TRBV28 and TRBJ2-7; the D gene is possibly TRBD1 (6 bases). Germline V gene sequence: CDR1 MDHEN, CDR2 SYDVKM. The CDR3 covers 13 residues. The V and J ends lost 9 bases and 5 bases respectively, with 17 bases between them. In nucleotides, the CDR3 is TGTGCCAGTCAAAGGGGTGGGGGCAACGAGCAGTACTTC. It is translated as CASQRGGGNEQYF.

The chain employs TRBV10-3 and TRBJ2-4; 11 nucleotides match TRBD2. The CDR3 consists of 22 residues. The J segment lost 8 bases and the V segment lost 0 bases, leaving 24 bases of the junction unmatched. The germline CDR1 and CDR2 sequences are ENHRY and SYGVKD. The CDR3 DNA reads as TGTGCCATCAGTGAGTCAACCTCAATTCCAGGATGGACTAGCGGGCGGGGAGACATTCAGTACTTC. Protein sequence: CAISESTSIPGWTSGRGDIQYF.

The CDR3 region has the DNA TGTGCCAGCAGCTACGGACTAGCGGGGCACACAGATACGCAGTATTTT. Its protein is CASSYGLAGHTDTQYF. The chain joins TRBV5-6 to TRBJ2-3; 12 bases match TRBD2. The CDR3 is 16 residues long. V gave up 3 bases and J gave up 2 bases; unmatched junction bases: 4. Germline V CDR1 and CDR2: SGHDT, YYEEEE. Full variable domain (remainder filled in from reference TRBV5-6 and TRBJ2-3): DAGVTQSPTHLIKTRGQQVTLRCSPKSGHDTVSWYQQALGQGPQFIFQYYEEEERQRGNFPDRFSGHQFPNYSSELNVNALLLGDSALYLCASSYGLAGHTDTQYFGPGTRLTVL.

J is TRBJ1-2 and V is TRBV28; 8 bases line up with TRBD1. After removal of 9 bases from V and 1 base from J, the junction contained 4 bases not matched to a gene. Per the germline V gene, CDR1 is MDHEN and CDR2 is SYDVKM. The CDR3 loop spans 13 amino acids. The DNA for the CDR3 is TGTGCCAGTGGACAGGGCTTTAACTATGGCTACACCTTC. Its protein product is CASGQGFNYGYTF.

The chain is built from TRBV6-4 and TRBJ1-1; TRBD1 matches at 8 bases. The V and J ends lost 7 bases and 1 base, in that order; junction bases with no gene match: 2. The CDR3 covers 13 residues. Germline assignment: CDR1 MRHNA and CDR2 SNTAGT. CDR3 coding DNA: TGTGCCAGCAAGGACAGGGAGAACACTGAAGCTTTCTTT. This gives the protein CASKDRENTEAFF.

This sequence joins TRBV9 and TRBJ2-7; weak D call: TRBD1 (6 bases). CDR1 and CDR2 from the germline V gene are SGDLS and YYNGEE. This CDR3 is 14 amino acids long. V lost 0 bases and J lost 4, with 11 bases in between. The CDR3 bases are TGTGCCAGCAGCGTAGACAACCAGGGGTACGAGCAGTACTTC. This translates into CASSVDNQGYEQYF.

This clone was seen a few times. The CDR3 region has the DNA TGCGCCAGCAGCCTCGGGGGACAGGGAGGTTCTGAAGCTTTCTTT. Amino acids: CASSLGGQGGSEAFF. The chain combines TRBV5-1 with TRBJ1-1; the match to TRBD1 covers 9 bases. CDR1 and CDR2 (germline): SGHRS, YFSETQ. After removal of 4 bases from V and 6 bases from J, the junction contained 10 bases not matched to a gene. The CDR3 contains 15 residues.

The chain carries TRBV4-1 and TRBJ2-2; TRBD1 agrees at 7 bases. This CDR3 is 15 amino acids long. CDR1 is MGHRA and CDR2 is YSYEKL in the germline V gene. With 3 bases clipped from V and 3 bases from J, the junction kept 4 bases outside the gene matches. Written as DNA, the CDR3 is TGCGCCAGCAGCCACGGCGACAGGGACACCGGGGAGCTGTTTTTT. Translating gives CASSHGDRDTGELFF.

The chain links TRBV6-5 to TRBJ1-3; tentative D call: TRBD1 (6 bases). Trimming removed 0 bases at V and 11 bases at J, with 20 bases between. The length of the CDR3 is 16 residues. Germline loops: CDR1 MNHEY, CDR2 SVGAGI. The CDR3 spells CASSYSYGGQGQAIYF. CDR3 nucleotide sequence: TGTGCCAGCAGTTACTCGTACGGGGGGCAGGGGCAAGCCATATATTTT.

This clone appeared a single time. CDR3 in DNA: TGTGCTAGTGGTCGGGGACTAAGCACAGATACGCAGTATTTT. Amino acid sequence: CASGRGLSTDTQYF. The chain uses TRBV12-5 and TRBJ2-3; 7 positions match TRBD2. Germline lookup yields CDR1 LGHNT and CDR2 FRNRAP. The CDR3 runs to 14 residues. With 5 bases clipped from V and 0 bases from J, the junction kept 2 bases outside the gene matches.

The chain combines TRBV5-8 with TRBJ2-1; 7 bases agree with TRBD1. The length of the CDR3 is 14 residues. V dropped 5 bases and J dropped 12; count of bases not matched to a gene: 14. The germline V gene has CDR1 SGHTS and CDR2 YDEGEE. CDR3 nucleotides: TGTGCCAGCAGAATCAGGACAGGCCCCTTGAGGCAGTTCTTC. Amino acids: CASRIRTGPLRQFF. The variable domain in full, with the rest retrieved from reference TRBV5-8 and TRBJ2-1, is EAGVTQSPTHLIKTRGQQATLRCSPISGHTSVYWYQQALGLGLQFLLWYDEGEERNRGNFPPRFSGRQFPNYSSELNVNALELEDSALYLCASRIRTGPLRQFFGPGTRLTVL.

The V call is TRBV7-9, the J call TRBJ2-5; D unclear. Trimming removed 4 bases from V and 9 bases from J, with 9 bases in between. The CDR3 has 11 amino acids. CDR1 and CDR2 from the germline V gene are SEHNR and FQNEAQ (reference sequence). The CDR3: CASSSPRAQYF. Written as DNA, the CDR3 is TGTGCCAGCAGCTCGCCCCGGGCCCAGTACTTC.

The chain carries TRBV19 and TRBJ1-1; D remains unclear. Germline V CDR1 and CDR2: LNHDA, SQIVND (reference sequence). The CDR3 is made up of 16 amino acids. The V and J ends lost 3 bases and 4 bases respectively, with 18 bases between them. The CDR3 reads CASSMGREWLSTEAFF. The CDR3 region has the DNA TGTGCCAGTAGTATGGGTCGGGAGTGGTTAAGCACTGAAGCTTTCTTT.

The chain couples TRBV13 to TRBJ1-2; TRBD1 aligns across 10 bases. Trimming took 5 bases from V and 4 from J; bases not matched to a gene: 4. This CDR3 has 14 residues. CDR1 PRHDT and CDR2 FYEKMQ come from the germline V gene (reference sequence). The CDR3 sequence is CASSLGQGIYGYTF. The CDR3 bases are TGTGCCAGCAGCCTGGGACAGGGGATCTATGGCTACACCTTC.

The chain has TRBV7-2 and TRBJ2-3, with 16 bases fitting TRBD2. Germline assignment: CDR1 SGHTA and CDR2 FQGNSA. The ends lost 4 bases at V and 8 bases at J; junction bases unmatched: 3. This CDR3 has 15 amino acids. The CDR3 region has the DNA TGTGCCAGCAGCTCGGGACTAGCGGGGGGGTTTACGCAGTATTTT. It specifies CASSSGLAGGFTQYF.